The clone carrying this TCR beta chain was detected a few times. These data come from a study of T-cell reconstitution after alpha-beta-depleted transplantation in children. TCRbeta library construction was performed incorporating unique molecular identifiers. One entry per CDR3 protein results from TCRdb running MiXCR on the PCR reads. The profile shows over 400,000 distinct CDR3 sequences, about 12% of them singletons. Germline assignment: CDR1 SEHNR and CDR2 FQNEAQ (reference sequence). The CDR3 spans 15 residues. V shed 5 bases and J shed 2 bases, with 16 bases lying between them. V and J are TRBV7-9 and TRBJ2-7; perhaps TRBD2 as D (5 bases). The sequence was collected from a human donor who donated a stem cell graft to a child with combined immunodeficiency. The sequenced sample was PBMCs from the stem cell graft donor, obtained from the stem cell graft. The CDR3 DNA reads TGTGCCAGCAGCCCCGTGCTCGGGGTGACCTACGAGCAGTACTTC. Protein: CASSPVLGVTYEQYF.